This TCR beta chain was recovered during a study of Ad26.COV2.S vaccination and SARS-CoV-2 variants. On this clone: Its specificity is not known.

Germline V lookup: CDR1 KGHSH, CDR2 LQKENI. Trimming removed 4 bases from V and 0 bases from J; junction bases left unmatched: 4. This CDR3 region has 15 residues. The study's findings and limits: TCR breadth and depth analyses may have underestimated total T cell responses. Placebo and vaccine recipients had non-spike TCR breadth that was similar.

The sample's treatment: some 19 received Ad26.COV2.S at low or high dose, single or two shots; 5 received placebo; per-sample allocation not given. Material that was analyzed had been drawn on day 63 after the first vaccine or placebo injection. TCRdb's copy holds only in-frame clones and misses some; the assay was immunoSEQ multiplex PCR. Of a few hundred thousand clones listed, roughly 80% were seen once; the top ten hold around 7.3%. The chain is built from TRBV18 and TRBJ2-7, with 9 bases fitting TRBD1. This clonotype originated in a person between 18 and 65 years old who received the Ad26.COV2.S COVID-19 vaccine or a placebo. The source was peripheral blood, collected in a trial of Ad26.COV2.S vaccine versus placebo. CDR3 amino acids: CASSLGTGSSYEQYF. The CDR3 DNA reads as TGTGCCAGCTCACTAGGGACAGGGAGCTCCTACGAGCAGTACTTC.